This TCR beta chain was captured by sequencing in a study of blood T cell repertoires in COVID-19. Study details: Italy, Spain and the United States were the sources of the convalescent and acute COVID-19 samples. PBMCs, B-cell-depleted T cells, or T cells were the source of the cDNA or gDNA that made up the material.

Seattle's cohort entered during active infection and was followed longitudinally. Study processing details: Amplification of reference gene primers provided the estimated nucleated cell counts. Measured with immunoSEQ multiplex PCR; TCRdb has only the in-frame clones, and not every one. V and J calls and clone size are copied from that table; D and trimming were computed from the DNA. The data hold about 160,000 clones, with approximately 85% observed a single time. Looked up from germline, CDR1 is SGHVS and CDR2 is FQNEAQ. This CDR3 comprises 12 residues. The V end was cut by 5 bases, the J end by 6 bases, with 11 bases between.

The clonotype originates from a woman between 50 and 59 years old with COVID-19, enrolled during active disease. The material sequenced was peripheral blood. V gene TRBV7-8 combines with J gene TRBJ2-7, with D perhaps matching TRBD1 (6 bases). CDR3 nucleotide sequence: TGTGCCAGCAGCCAAGACAGGAGCGAGCAGTACTTC. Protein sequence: CASSQDRSEQYF.